The clone carrying this T cell receptor beta chain was seen only a few times. Its antigen is unknown. This entry comes from a study of intratumoral heterogeneity in liver cancer. For the study at large: The median patient age was around 60 years, and most were male.

The ends were cut back, 1 base at V and 9 bases at J, with 13 bases in the middle. Germline loops: CDR1 SGHTA, CDR2 FQGNSA. This CDR3 is built from 15 residues. Here immunoSEQ multiplex PCR was the method, and the copy in TCRdb shows in-frame clones only, minus some. The table lists about 20,000 clones, around 67% of them singletons, with about 18% in the top ten. Study results and limitations: Tumor-infiltrating lymphocyte representation was acknowledged to be under-sampled.

Early-stage hepatocellular carcinoma patients were treatment-naïve prior to resection. Sampled areas showed no macroscopic necrosis or hemorrhage. The receptor's source is a woman between 65 and 79 years old with hepatocellular carcinoma. This rearrangement joins TRBV7-2 to TRBJ1-6; D not certain. Specimen: tumor-adjacent normal tissue, collected before any cancer treatment. CDR3 amino acids: CASSLGSTALSPLHF. As DNA, the CDR3 is TGTGCCAGCAGCTTAGGGTCTACAGCCCTTTCACCCCTCCACTTT.